This TCR beta chain emerged from a study of blood T cell repertoires in COVID-19. The wider study: Whether acute or convalescent, the COVID-19 samples came from the United States, Italy and Spain.

Enrollees, roughly 18 to 89 years old, lived in 25 or so US areas. Donors were grouped by their self-reported clinical history. CDR3 length: 13 amino acids. Germline V gene sequence: CDR1 MNHEY, CDR2 SVGEGT. Losses at the gene ends were 6 bases for V and 11 bases for J; bases not matched to a gene: 11. Authors' processing steps: The assay estimated nucleated cells by amplifying reference gene primers. Sequenced by immunoSEQ multiplex PCR; TCRdb stores in-frame clones only, minus some. From that table come the V and J calls and clone size; the DNA was used to work out D and trimming. This sample has 140,000 or so clones, with approximately 83% found just once.

This receptor was taken from a man in his forties or fifties who had recovered from COVID-19. J is TRBJ1-1 and V is TRBV6-2 or TRBV6-3, with TRBD1 matching over 8 bases. Sequencing used PBMCs or T cells enriched from blood (not recorded which). CDR3 nucleotide sequence: TGTGCCAGCAGCCCGCCAACGACAGGGGAGGCTTTCTTT. Residues: CASSPPTTGEAFF.